The 4 T cell receptor beta chains below were found in one sample sequenced in a study of radiotherapy plus CTLA-4 blockade in lung cancer. Assay: immunoSEQ multiplex PCR; the TCRdb copy retains only in-frame clones and omits some. This sample has more than 30,000 clones, with 65% to 75% found just once. The sample in question was peripheral blood, obtained from a patient treated with radiotherapy plus ipilimumab. The receptors shown here come from a human donor with non-small cell lung cancer who had stable disease on radiotherapy plus ipilimumab.

There are a few counts of this clone. This chain links TRBV7-2 with TRBJ1-3; D call uncertain. Germline V gene data show CDR1 as SGHTA and CDR2 as FQGNSA. Trimming pared 1 base from V and 2 bases from J, leaving 9 bases between. The CDR3 extends over 15 amino acids. The CDR3 here is CASSLERLTGNTIYF. CDR3 sequence (DNA): TGTGCCAGCAGCTTAGAGAGACTGACTGGAAACACCATATATTTT.

The chain employs TRBV29-1 and TRBJ1-5; the D gene is possibly TRBD1 (6 bases). Trimming removed 4 bases from V and 1 base from J, with 11 bases in between. Germline-derived CDR1 and CDR2 are SQVTM and ANQGSEA. CDR3 length equals 14 residues. CDR3 residues: CSVGGRGSNQPQHF. The CDR3, as DNA: TGCAGCGTTGGAGGAAGGGGGAGCAATCAGCCCCAGCATTTT.

The chain couples TRBV28 to TRBJ1-1; D is possibly TRBD1 (5 bases). V was shortened by 2 bases and J by 1 base, with 8 bases between the two germline ends. This CDR3 is built from 14 residues. CDR1 and CDR2 (germline): MDHEN, SYDVKM. This CDR3 reads CASSLVGENTEAFF. The CDR3 bases are TGTGCCAGCAGTTTAGTGGGGGAGAACACTGAAGCTTTCTTT.

This chain's CDR3 is CASSEPDRVIRAFF. The CDR3 nucleotides are TGCGCCAGCAGTGAGCCAGACAGGGTTATTAGAGCTTTCTTT. The rearrangement joins TRBV10-1 to TRBJ1-1; 7 bases fit TRBD1. The germline gives CDR1 WNHNN, CDR2 SYGVQD (reference sequence). With 2 bases clipped from V and 10 bases from J, the junction kept 10 bases outside the gene matches. The CDR3 is made up of 14 amino acids.